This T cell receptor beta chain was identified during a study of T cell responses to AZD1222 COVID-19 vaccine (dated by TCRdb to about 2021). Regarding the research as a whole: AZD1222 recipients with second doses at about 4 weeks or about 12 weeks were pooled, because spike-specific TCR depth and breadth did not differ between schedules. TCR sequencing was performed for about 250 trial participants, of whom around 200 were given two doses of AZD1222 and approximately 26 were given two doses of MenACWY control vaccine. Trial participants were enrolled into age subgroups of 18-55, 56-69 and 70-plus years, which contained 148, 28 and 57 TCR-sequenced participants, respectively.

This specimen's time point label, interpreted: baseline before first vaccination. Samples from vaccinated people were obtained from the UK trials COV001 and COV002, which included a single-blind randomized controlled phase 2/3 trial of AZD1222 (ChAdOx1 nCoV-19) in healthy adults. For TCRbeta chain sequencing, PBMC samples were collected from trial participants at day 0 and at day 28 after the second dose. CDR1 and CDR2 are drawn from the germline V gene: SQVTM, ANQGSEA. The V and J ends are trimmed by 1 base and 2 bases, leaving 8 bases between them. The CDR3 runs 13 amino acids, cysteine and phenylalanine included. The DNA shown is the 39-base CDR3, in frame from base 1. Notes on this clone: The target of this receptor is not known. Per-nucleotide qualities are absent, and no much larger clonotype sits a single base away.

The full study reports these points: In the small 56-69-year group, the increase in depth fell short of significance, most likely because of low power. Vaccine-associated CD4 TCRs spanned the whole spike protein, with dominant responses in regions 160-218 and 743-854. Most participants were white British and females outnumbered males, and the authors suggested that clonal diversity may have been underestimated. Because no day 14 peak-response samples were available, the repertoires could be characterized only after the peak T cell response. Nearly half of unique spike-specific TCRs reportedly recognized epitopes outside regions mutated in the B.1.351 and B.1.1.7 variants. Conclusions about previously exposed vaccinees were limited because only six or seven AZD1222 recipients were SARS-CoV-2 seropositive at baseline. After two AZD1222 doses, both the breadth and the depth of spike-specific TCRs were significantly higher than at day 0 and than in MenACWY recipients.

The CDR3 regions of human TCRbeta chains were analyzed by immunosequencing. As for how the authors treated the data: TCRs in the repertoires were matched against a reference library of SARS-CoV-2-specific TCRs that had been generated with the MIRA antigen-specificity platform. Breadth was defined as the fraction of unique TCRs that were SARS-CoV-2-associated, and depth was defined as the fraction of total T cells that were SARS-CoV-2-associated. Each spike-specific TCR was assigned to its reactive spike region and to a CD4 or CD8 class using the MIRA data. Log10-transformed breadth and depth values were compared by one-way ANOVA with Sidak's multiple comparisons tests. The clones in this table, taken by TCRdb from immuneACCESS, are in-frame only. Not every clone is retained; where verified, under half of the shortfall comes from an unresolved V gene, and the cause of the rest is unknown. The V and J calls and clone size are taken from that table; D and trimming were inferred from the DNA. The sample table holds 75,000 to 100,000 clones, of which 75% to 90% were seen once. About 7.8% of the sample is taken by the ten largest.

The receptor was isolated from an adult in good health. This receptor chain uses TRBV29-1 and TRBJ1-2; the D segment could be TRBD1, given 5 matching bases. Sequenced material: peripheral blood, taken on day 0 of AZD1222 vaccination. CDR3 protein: CSVEGQGNYGYTF. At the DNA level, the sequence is TGCAGCGTTGAAGGGCAGGGAAACTATGGCTACACCTTC.